This TCR beta chain came from a study of blood T cells in healthy people across ages. Whole-study context: The template switching approach captured approximately one barcoded beta molecule for every two T cells.

PBMCs were isolated at a quantity of at least 6.5 million per sample. V was clipped by 8 bases and J by 6 bases, with 11 bases between them. This CDR3 contains 11 residues. Germline V gives CDR1 MNHEY, CDR2 SVGAGI. Next came a second PCR, run for about 7 to 12 cycles, which used a sample-barcoded 5' primer along with a J-beta primer mix. Tags on each cDNA molecule came from a template-switch adaptor with 12 random nucleotides. Sequencing of every sample gave 2.5 million or more CDR3-containing paired-end reads. TCRdb analysed the 5' RACE reads with MiXCR anew, one entry per CDR3 protein. The sample comprises about 1.6 million distinct CDR3 sequences, around 36% of which are singletons, and around 10% rests with the top ten.

The chain links TRBV6-5 to TRBJ2-7, with D perhaps TRBD1 (6 bases). Specimen: blood. This sequence was found in a woman under 40 in good health. CDR3 loop: CASAQGTEQYF. The CDR3 DNA is TGTGCCAGCGCGCAGGGGACCGAGCAGTACTTC.